The 3 T cell receptor beta chains below all came from one sample that was sequenced in a study of blood T cell repertoires in COVID-19. The table came from immunoSEQ multiplex PCR; TCRdb's copy has only in-frame clones and leaves some out. The sample has 130,000 to 150,000 clones; approximately 91% are singletons. Specimen: peripheral blood. These receptors were obtained from a man aged 65-85 years with acute or convalescent COVID-19.

CDR3 in amino acids: CASGAYVTGGRENEQFF. DNA of the CDR3: TGTGCCAGTGGGGCGTATGTTACAGGGGGCAGGGAGAATGAGCAGTTCTTC. V gene TRBV19 combines with J gene TRBJ2-1, with TRBD1 identical over 9 bases. CDR3 length: 17 amino acids. With 8 bases clipped from V and 7 bases from J, the junction kept 18 bases outside the gene matches. Germline V lookup: CDR1 LNHDA, CDR2 SQIVND (reference sequence).

The chain has TRBV5-1 and TRBJ2-7; D not resolved. The ends were cut back, 0 bases at V and 5 bases at J, with 12 bases in the middle. This CDR3 contains 14 residues. Germline CDR1 and CDR2: SGHRS and YFSETQ. CDR3 in amino acids: CASSLDSVRDEQYF. The CDR3 bases are TGCGCCAGCAGCTTGGACAGTGTGAGAGACGAGCAGTACTTC.

The J gene is TRBJ2-6, the V gene TRBV2, with D uncertain. Germline lookup yields CDR1 SNHLY and CDR2 FYNNEI. The CDR3 runs to 14 residues. Trimming pared 5 bases from V and 1 base from J, leaving 6 bases between. The CDR3 here is CASSSLSGANVLTF. CDR3 nucleotide sequence: TGTGCCAGCAGTTCGTTATCTGGGGCCAACGTCCTGACTTTC.